The rows below give T cell receptor beta chains drawn from one sample of a study of blood T cell repertoires in COVID-19. This table comes from immunoSEQ multiplex PCR, and its TCRdb copy is limited to in-frame clones, with some not included. The sample yields roughly 230,000 clones, around four fifths seen once. Sample: peripheral blood. All receptors come from a man aged 40-50 years with active or convalescent COVID-19. CDR3s include the opening cysteine and the closing phenylalanine or tryptophan. The order of the fields is D gene, J gene, clone size, V gene, CDR3 protein, CDR3 DNA. The D gene is left open where the match is weak. The size entry is marked missing in some rows and otherwise reads once, few, many or a size class.

TRBD1 | TRBJ2-3 | . | TRBV7-2 | CASSPRPSDRVTDTQYF | TGTGCCAGCAGCCCCCGCCCATCGGACAGGGTCACAGATACGCAGTATTTT
. | TRBJ1-1 | . | TRBV3-1/TRBV3-2 | CASSQAAGGGHTEAFF | TGTGCCAGCAGCCAAGCCGCCGGGGGAGGACACACTGAAGCTTTCTTT
. | TRBJ2-1 | . | TRBV24-1 | CATSGSGRSYNEQFF | TGTGCCACCAGTGGGAGCGGACGCTCCTACAATGAGCAGTTCTTC
TRBD2 | TRBJ2-3 | . | TRBV5-1 | CASSPGTSIYSQYF | TGCGCCAGCAGTCCCGGGACTAGCATCTACTCGCAGTATTTT
. | TRBJ1-2 | . | TRBV27 | CASTSRGGGYTF | TGTGCCAGCACCTCCCGCGGGGGTGGCTACACCTTC
TRBD2 | TRBJ2-7 | . | TRBV28 | CASSTPGGRSYEQYF | TGTGCCAGCAGTACCCCGGGAGGGAGATCCTACGAGCAGTACTTC
TRBD1 | TRBJ1-6 | . | TRBV28 | CASSLDRGLPSSYNSPLHF | TGTGCCAGCAGTTTAGACAGGGGATTGCCTAGCTCCTATAATTCACCCCTCCACTTT
. | TRBJ1-6 | few | TRBV18 | CASSPRLGGGNSPLHF | TGTGCCAGCTCACCACGTCTGGGGGGAGGAAATTCACCCCTCCACTTT
. | TRBJ2-5 | . | TRBV5-1 | CASSSGLLGSEETQYF | TGCGCCAGCAGCTCCGGACTTCTGGGCAGTGAAGAGACCCAGTACTTC
TRBD2 | TRBJ2-2 | . | TRBV11-3 | CASSIDYGTSGANTGELFF | TGTGCCAGCAGCATCGACTACGGGACTAGCGGCGCGAACACCGGGGAGCTGTTTTTT
. | TRBJ1-5 | once | TRBV7-8 | CASRHAQVLGDSNQPQHF | TGTGCCAGCAGACATGCTCAGGTTTTGGGAGATAGCAATCAGCCCCAGCATTTT
TRBD2 | TRBJ2-5 | once | TRBV5-1 | CASSLASGGAGETQYF | TGCGCCAGCAGCTTGGCTAGCGGGGGGGCCGGAGAGACCCAGTACTTC
. | TRBJ1-4 | . | TRBV5-6 | CASSTAAGGHNEKLFF | TGTGCCAGCAGTACCGCCGCGGGGGGACATAATGAAAAACTGTTTTTT
. | TRBJ1-2 | . | TRBV3-1/TRBV3-2 | CASSPYSGTLGYGYTF | TGTGCCAGCAGCCCGTATTCCGGGACACTGGGCTATGGCTACACCTTC
TRBD2 | TRBJ2-3 | . | TRBV7-9 | CAAETSGRTDTQYF | TGTGCCGCTGAGACTAGCGGGAGAACAGATACGCAGTATTTT
. | TRBJ1-2 | . | TRBV2 | CASRDTMRDYGYTF | TGTGCCAGCCGGGACACGATGCGGGACTATGGCTACACCTTC
TRBD2 | TRBJ2-3 | . | TRBV29-1 | CSVLIAGGPDTQYF | TGCAGCGTTCTAATAGCGGGGGGCCCAGATACGCAGTATTTT
. | TRBJ1-1 | . | TRBV24-1 | CASPYPRGAMNTEAFF | TGTGCCAGTCCCTATCCTAGGGGCGCTATGAACACTGAAGCTTTCTTT
TRBD1 | TRBJ2-2 | few | TRBV3-1/TRBV3-2 | CASSPRDRGIYANTGELFF | TGTGCCAGCAGCCCCCGGGACAGGGGCATTTACGCGAACACCGGGGAGCTGTTTTTT
TRBD1 | TRBJ2-7 | . | TRBV2 | CASKSGTGLREQYF | TGTGCCAGCAAATCCGGGACAGGGCTTCGCGAGCAGTACTTC
. | TRBJ1-1 | . | TRBV9 | CASSVAVNTEAFF | TGTGCCAGCAGCGTAGCTGTGAACACTGAAGCTTTCTTT
. | TRBJ2-5 | once | TRBV19 | CASSDEMVPETQYF | TGTGCCAGTAGTGATGAGATGGTCCCGGAGACCCAGTACTTC
. | TRBJ2-5 | few | TRBV27 | CASSLRGGETQYF | TGTGCCAGCAGTTTACGTGGCGGTGAGACCCAGTACTTC
. | TRBJ1-6 | . | TRBV27 | CASSLLGASNSPLHF | TGTGCCAGCAGTTTATTAGGGGCTTCCAATTCACCCCTCCACTTT
. | TRBJ2-3 | . | TRBV4-1 | CASSQVEPTDTQYF | TGCGCCAGCAGCCAAGTCGAGCCCACAGATACGCAGTATTTT
TRBD1 | TRBJ1-4 | . | TRBV7-2 | CASSPGTASGKLFF | TGTGCCAGCAGCCCCGGGACAGCGTCGGGGAAACTGTTTTTT
. | TRBJ1-2 | once | TRBV19 | CASSQSTGLVNYGYTF | TGTGCCAGTAGTCAAAGCACAGGGTTAGTTAACTATGGCTACACCTTC
. | TRBJ2-7 | once | TRBV7-8 | CASSLMPGDNEQYF | TGTGCCAGCAGCTTAATGCCAGGGGATAACGAGCAGTACTTC
. | TRBJ2-7 | once | TRBV27 | CASQGNSYEQYF | TGTGCCAGCCAGGGGAACTCCTACGAGCAGTACTTC
. | TRBJ2-7 | . | TRBV6-5 | CASSTDYEQYF | TGTGCCAGCAGTACTGACTACGAGCAGTACTTC
TRBD1 | TRBJ2-5 | . | TRBV30 | CAWSVWDRDLQETQYF | TGTGCCTGGAGTGTCTGGGACAGGGATTTACAAGAGACCCAGTACTTC
TRBD1 | TRBJ1-6 | . | TRBV14 | CASSQWDSSNSPLHF | TGTGCCAGCAGCCAGTGGGACAGCAGTAATTCACCCCTCCACTTT
. | TRBJ2-1 | . | TRBV4-2 | CASSSSNQREQFF | TGTGCCAGCAGCTCTTCAAACCAGCGAGAGCAGTTCTTC
TRBD2 | TRBJ2-7 | . | TRBV11-2 | CASSPINRLAGSIYEQYF | TGTGCCAGCAGCCCAATTAATAGACTAGCGGGAAGCATATACGAGCAGTACTTC
TRBD1 | TRBJ1-2 | . | TRBV5-6 | CASSLGQGDGGYTF | TGTGCCAGCAGCTTAGGACAGGGGGATGGTGGCTACACCTTC
. | TRBJ1-4 | . | TRBV9 | CASSVDGGIPNEKLFF | TGTGCCAGCAGCGTAGATGGAGGGATACCTAATGAAAAACTGTTTTTT
TRBD2 | TRBJ2-3 | once | TRBV24-1 | CATKAGVTDTQYF | TGTGCCACCAAGGCGGGGGTCACAGATACGCAGTATTTT
. | TRBJ2-3 | . | TRBV11-2 | CASSPPGDTQYF | TGTGCCAGCAGCCCACCGGGAGATACGCAGTATTTT
TRBD1 | TRBJ2-7 | once | TRBV10-3 | CAISESRTGGDEQYF | TGTGCCATCAGTGAATCCCGGACAGGGGGTGACGAGCAGTACTTC
TRBD2 | TRBJ2-1 | . | TRBV4-3 | CASSQDSGGATHQQFF | TGCGCCAGCAGCCAAGACAGCGGGGGGGCAACGCACCAGCAGTTCTTC
TRBD1 | TRBJ1-1 | . | TRBV7-2 | CASSVATGTNTEAFF | TGTGCCAGCAGCGTAGCGACAGGGACTAACACTGAAGCTTTCTTT
. | TRBJ2-1 | . | TRBV9 | CASSVQRDINEQFF | TGTGCCAGCAGCGTCCAGCGGGACATTAATGAGCAGTTCTTC
. | TRBJ1-1 | few | TRBV7-2 | CASSLQTGGAEAFF | TGTGCCAGCAGCCTACAAACGGGGGGGGCTGAAGCTTTCTTT
. | TRBJ2-7 | . | TRBV19 | CASSPQGSSYEQYF | TGTGCCAGTAGTCCCCAGGGTAGTTCCTACGAGCAGTACTTC